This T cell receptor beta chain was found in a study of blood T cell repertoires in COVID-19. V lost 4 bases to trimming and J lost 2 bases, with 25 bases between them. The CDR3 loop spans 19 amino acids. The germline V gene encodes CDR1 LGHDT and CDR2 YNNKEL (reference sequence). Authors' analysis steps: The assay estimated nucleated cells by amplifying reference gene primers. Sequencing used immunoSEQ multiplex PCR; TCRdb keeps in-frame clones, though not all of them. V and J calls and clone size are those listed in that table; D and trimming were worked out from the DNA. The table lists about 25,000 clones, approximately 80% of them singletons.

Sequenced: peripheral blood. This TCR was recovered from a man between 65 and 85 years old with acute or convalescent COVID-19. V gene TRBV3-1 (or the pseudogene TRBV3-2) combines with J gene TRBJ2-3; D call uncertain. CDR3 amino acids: CASSPPVDGYSTSTDTQYF. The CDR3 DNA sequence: TGTGCCAGCAGCCCCCCCGTAGACGGCTACAGTACCTCCACAGATACGCAGTATTTT.